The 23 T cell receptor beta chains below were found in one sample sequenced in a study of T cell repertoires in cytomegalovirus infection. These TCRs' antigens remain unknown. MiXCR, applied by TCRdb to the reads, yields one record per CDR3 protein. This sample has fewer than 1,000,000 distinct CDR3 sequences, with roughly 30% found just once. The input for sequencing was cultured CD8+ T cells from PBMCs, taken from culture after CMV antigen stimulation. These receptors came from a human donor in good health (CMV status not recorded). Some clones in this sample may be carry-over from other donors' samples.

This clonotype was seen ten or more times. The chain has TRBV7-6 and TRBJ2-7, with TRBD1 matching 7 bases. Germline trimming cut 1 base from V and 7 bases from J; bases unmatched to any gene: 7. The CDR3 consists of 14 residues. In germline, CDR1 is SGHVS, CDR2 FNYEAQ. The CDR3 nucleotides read TGTGCCAGCAGCTTAGAGACAGGGTCGGAGGAGCAGTACTTC. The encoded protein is CASSLETGSEEQYF. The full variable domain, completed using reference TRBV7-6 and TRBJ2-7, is GAGVSQSPRYKVTKRGQDVALRCDPISGHVSLYWYRQALGQGPEFLTYFNYEAQQDKSGLPNDRFSAERPEGSISTLTIQRTEQRDSAMYRCASSLETGSEEQYFGPGTRLTVT.

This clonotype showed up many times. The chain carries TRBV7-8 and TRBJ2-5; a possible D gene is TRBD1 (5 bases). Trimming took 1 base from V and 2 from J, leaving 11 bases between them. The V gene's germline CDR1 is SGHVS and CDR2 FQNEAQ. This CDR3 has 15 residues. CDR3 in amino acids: CASSLGGRNQETQYF. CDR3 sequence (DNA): TGTGCCAGCAGCTTAGGGGGCAGGAATCAAGAGACCCAGTACTTC.

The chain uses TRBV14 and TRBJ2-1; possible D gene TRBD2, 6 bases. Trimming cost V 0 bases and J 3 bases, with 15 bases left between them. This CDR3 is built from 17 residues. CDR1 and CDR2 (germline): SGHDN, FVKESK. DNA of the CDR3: TGTGCCAGCAGCCAAGAAGCCTGGAGGGCAGACTACAATGAGCAGTTCTTC. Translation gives CASSQEAWRADYNEQFF.

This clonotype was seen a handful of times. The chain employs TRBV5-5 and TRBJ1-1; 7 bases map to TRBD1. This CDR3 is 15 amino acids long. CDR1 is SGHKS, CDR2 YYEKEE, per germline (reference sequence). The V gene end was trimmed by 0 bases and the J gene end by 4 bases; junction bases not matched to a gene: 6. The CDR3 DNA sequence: TGTGCCAGCAGCTTGGAGGGTGGGGACAGCACTGAAGCTTTCTTT. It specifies CASSLEGGDSTEAFF.

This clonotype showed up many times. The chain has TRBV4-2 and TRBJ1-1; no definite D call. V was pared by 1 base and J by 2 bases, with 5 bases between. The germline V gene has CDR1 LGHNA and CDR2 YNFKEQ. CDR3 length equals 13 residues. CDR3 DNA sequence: TGTGCCAGCAGCCAAGTTGAAAACACTGAAGCTTTCTTT. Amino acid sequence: CASSQVENTEAFF.

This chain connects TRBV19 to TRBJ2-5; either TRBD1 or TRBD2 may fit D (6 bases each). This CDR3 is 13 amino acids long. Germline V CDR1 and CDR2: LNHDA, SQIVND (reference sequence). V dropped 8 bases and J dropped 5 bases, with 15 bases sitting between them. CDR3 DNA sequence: TGTGCCAGTGGTCCCGGGGGCAGGGAGACCCAGTACTTC. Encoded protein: CASGPGGRETQYF.

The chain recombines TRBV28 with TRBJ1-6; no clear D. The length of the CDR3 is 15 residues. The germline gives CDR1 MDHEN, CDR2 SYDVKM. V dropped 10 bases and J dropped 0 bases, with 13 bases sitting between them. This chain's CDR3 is CATRQEGSYNSPLHF. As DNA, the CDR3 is TGTGCCACGAGGCAGGAAGGCTCCTATAATTCACCCCTCCACTTT.

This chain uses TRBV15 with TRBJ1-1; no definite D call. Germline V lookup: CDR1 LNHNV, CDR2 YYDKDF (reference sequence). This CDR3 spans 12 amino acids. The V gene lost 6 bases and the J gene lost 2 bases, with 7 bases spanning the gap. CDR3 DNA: TGTGCCACCAGAATCCGAAACACTGAAGCTTTCTTT. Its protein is CATRIRNTEAFF.

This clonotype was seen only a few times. The CDR3 DNA is TGTGCCAGCAGCTTAAGAGGTCAGATCCAAGAGACCCAGTACTTC. It codes for CASSLRGQIQETQYF. The chain recombines TRBV7-9 with TRBJ2-5, with no clear D. This CDR3 has 15 amino acids. V was trimmed by 2 bases and J by 1 base, leaving 11 bases between them. From germline, CDR1 is SEHNR and CDR2 FQNEAQ (reference sequence). The full variable domain, in which reference TRBV7-9 and TRBJ2-5 provide the parts outside the CDR3, is DTGVSQNPRHKITKRGQNVTFRCDPISEHNRLYWYRQTLGQGPEFLTYFQNEAQLEKSRLLSDRFSAERPKGSFSTLEIQRTEQGDSAMYLCASSLRGQIQETQYFGPGTRLLVL.

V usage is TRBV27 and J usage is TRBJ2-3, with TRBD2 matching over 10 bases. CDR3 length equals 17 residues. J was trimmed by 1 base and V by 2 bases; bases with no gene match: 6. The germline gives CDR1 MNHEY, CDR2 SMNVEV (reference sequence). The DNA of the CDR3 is TGTGCCAGCAGTTTACTAGCGGGGGCACGAGGCACAGATACGCAGTATTTT. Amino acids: CASSLLAGARGTDTQYF.

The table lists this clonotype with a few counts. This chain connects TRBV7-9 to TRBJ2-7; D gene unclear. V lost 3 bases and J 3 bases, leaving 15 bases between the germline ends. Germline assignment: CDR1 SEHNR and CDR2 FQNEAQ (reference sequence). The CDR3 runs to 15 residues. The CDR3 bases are TGTGCCAGCAGCTTCACCACGGGCAGTTTCTACGAGCAGTACGTC. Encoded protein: CASSFTTGSFYEQYV.

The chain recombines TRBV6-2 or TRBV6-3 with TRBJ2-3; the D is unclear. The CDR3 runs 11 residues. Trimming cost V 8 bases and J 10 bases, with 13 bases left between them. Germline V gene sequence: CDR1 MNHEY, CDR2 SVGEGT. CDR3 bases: TGTGCCAGCGGCCTGGACCCTCCGCAGTATTTT. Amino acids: CASGLDPPQYF.

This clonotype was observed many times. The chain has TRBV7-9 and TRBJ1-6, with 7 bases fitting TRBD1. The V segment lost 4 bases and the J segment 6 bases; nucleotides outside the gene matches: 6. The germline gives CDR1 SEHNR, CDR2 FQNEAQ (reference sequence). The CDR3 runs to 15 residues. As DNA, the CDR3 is TGTGCCAGCAGCTCTCCGGGACAGCTTAATTCACCCCTCCACTTT. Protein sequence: CASSSPGQLNSPLHF.

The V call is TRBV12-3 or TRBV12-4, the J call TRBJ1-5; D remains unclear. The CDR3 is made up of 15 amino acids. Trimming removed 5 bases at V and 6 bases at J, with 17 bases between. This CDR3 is CASSPPGRASQPQHF. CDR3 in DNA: TGTGCCAGCAGTCCCCCCGGTAGGGCTTCTCAGCCCCAGCATTTT.

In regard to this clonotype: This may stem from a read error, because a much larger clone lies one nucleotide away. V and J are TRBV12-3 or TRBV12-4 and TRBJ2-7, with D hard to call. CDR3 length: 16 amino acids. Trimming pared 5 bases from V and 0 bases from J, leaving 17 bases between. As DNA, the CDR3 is TGTGCCAGCAGTCCGAAAGTCCTGTCGAGCTCCTACGAGCAGTACTTC. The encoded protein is CASSPKVLSSSYEQYF.

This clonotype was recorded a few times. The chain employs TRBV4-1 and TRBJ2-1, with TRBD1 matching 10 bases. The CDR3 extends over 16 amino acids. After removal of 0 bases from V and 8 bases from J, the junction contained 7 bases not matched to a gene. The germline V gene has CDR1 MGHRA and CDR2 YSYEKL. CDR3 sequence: CASSQEAGQGVYEQFF. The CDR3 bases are TGCGCCAGCAGCCAAGAAGCCGGACAGGGGGTCTATGAGCAGTTCTTC.

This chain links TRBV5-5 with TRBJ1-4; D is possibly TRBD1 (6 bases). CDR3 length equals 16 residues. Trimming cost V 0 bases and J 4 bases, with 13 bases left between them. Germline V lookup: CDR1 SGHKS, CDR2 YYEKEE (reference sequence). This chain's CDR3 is CASSLEGHALNEKLFF. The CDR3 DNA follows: TGTGCCAGCAGCTTGGAGGGACATGCCCTTAATGAAAAACTGTTTTTT.

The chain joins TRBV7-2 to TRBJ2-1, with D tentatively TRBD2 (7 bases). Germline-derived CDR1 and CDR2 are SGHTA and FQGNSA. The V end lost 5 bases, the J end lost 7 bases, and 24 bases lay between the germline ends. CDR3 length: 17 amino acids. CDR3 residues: CASSVGGGLGGGNEQFF. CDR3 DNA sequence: TGTGCCAGCAGCGTGGGGGGGGGGCTAGGGGGGGGGAATGAGCAGTTCTTC.

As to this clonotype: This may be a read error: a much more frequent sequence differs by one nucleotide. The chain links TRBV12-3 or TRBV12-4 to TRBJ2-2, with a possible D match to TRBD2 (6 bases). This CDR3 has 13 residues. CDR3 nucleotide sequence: TGTGTCGGGCGGGACTCGAACACCGGGGAGCTGTTTTTT. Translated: CVGRDSNTGELFF.

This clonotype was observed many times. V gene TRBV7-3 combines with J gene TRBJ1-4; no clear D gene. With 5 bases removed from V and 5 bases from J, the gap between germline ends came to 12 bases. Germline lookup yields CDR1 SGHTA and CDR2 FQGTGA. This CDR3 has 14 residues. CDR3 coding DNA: TGTGCCAGCAGCAGAACCGGGAGAAATGAAAAACTGTTTTTT. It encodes CASSRTGRNEKLFF.

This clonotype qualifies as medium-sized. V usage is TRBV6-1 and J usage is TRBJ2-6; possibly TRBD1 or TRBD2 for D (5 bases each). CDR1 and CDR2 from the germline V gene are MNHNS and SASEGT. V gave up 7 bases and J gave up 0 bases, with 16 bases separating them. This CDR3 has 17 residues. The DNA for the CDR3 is TGTGCCAGCATGGAATTGGGACGGAGCTCTGGGGCCAACGTCCTGACTTTC. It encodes CASMELGRSSGANVLTF.

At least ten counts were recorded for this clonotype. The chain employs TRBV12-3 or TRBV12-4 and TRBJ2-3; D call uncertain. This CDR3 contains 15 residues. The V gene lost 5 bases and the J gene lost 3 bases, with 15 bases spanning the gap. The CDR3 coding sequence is TGTGCCAGCAGTCGGTATATCGAGCCGACAGATACGCAGTATTTT. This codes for CASSRYIEPTDTQYF.

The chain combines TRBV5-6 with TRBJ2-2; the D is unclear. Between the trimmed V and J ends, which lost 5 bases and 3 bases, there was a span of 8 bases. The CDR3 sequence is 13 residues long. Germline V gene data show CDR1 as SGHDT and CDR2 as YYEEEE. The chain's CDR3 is CASRKKDTGELFF. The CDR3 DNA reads TGTGCCAGCAGGAAGAAGGACACCGGGGAGCTGTTTTTT.